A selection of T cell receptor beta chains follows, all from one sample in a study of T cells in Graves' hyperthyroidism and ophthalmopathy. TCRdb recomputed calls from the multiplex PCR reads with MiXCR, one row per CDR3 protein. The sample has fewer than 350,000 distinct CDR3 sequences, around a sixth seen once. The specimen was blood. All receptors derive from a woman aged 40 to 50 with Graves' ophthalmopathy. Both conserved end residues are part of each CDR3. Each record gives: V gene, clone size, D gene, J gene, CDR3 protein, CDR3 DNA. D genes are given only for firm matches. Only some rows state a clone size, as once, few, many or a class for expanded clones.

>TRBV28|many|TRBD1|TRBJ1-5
CASKLDRSNQPQHF
TGTGCCAGCAAATTGGACAGGTCGAATCAGCCCCAGCATTTT
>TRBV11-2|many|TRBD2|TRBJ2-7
CASSLEVPTGGFDEQYF
TGTGCCAGCAGCTTAGAAGTGCCAACGGGAGGCTTCGACGAGCAGTACTTC
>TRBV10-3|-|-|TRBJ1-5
CAISDAQGRNQPQHF
TGTGCCATCAGTGACGCACAGGGAAGAAATCAGCCCCAGCATTTT
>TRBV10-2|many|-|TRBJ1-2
CASSDPGSLYGYTF
TGCGCCAGCAGTGACCCAGGGAGCCTCTATGGCTACACCTTC
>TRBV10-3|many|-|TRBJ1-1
CAISEPPRTEAFF
TGTGCCATCAGTGAGCCCCCGCGGACTGAAGCTTTCTTT
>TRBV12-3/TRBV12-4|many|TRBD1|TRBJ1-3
CASSSRDRGLGNTIYF
TGTGCCAGCAGTTCGAGGGACAGGGGGCTAGGAAACACCATATATTTT
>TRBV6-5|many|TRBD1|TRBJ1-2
CASSYSRQGYGYTF
TGTGCCAGCAGTTACTCGAGACAGGGGTATGGCTACACCTTC
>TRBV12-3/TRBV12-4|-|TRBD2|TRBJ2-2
CASSLGLAGLTGELFF
TGTGCCAGCAGTTTAGGGCTAGCGGGTCTTACCGGGGAGCTGTTTTTT
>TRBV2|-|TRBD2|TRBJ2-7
CASSVAGGMNEQYF
TGTGCCAGCAGTGTGGCGGGAGGGATGAACGAGCAGTACTTC
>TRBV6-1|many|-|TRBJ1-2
CASSIGGDYGCTF
TGTGCCAGCAGTATTGGAGGGGACTATGGCTGCACCTTC
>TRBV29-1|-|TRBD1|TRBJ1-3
CSVTDRGNTIYF
TGCAGCGTCACGGACAGGGGAAACACCATATATTTT
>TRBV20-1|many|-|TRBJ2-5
CSARTAGQFIQETQYF
TGCAGTGCTAGAACTGCGGGACAGTTTATCCAAGAGACCCAGTACTTC
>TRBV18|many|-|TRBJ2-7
CASSPPGAYEQYF
TGTGCCAGCTCACCCCCAGGGGCCTACGAGCAGTACTTC
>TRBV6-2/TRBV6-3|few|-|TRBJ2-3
CASSFYRDTDTQYF
TGTGCCAGCAGTTTTTACAGGGACACAGATACGCAGTATTTT
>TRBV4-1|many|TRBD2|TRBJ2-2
CASSQEFRRTSGRTGELFF
TGCGCCAGCAGCCAAGAATTTCGACGGACTAGCGGGAGGACCGGGGAGCTGTTTTTT
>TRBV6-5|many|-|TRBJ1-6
CASSYAGLNSPLHF
TGTGCCAGCAGTTACGCAGGGCTAAATTCACCCCTCCACTTT
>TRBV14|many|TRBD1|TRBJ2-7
CASSQTGDSYEQYF
TGTGCCAGCAGCCAGACAGGGGATAGCTACGAGCAGTACTTC
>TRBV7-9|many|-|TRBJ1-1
CASSPPRGNTEAFF
TGTGCCAGCAGCCCCCCTCGGGGTAACACTGAAGCTTTCTTT
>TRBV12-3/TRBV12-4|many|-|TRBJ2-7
CASSFYPRQGIYEQYF
TGTGCCAGCAGTTTTTATCCGAGGCAGGGTATTTACGAGCAGTACTTC
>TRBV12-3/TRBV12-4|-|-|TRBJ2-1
CASSLAQTLGGQFF
TGTGCCAGCAGTTTGGCGCAGACCCTCGGAGGGCAGTTCTTC
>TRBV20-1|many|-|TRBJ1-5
CSAGAYDQPQHF
TGCAGTGCAGGGGCCTACGATCAGCCCCAGCATTTT
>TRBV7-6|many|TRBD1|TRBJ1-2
CASSLTGQGYGYTF
TGTGCCAGCAGCTTAACGGGACAGGGGTATGGCTACACCTTC
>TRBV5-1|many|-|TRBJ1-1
CASSLRRDTEAFF
TGCGCCAGCAGCTTGCGACGGGACACTGAAGCTTTCTTT
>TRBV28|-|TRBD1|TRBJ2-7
CASSLFGDSALEQYF
TGTGCCAGCAGTTTATTCGGGGACAGCGCCCTGGAGCAGTACTTC
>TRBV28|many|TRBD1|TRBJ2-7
CASSSPGQGGYEQYF
TGTGCCAGCAGTTCTCCGGGACAGGGTGGGTACGAGCAGTACTTC
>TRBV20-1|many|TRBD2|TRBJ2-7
CSARPSGRKTEQYF
TGCAGTGCTAGGCCTAGCGGGAGAAAAACCGAGCAGTACTTC
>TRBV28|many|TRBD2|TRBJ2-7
CASSRRLARYYEQYF
TGTGCCAGCAGCCGACGACTAGCCAGGTACTACGAGCAGTACTTC
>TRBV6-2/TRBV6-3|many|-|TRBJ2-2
CATRPLPPGELFF
TGTGCCACTCGTCCGTTGCCGCCCGGGGAGCTGTTTTTT
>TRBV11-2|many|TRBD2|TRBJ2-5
CASSLSVAGAVRETQYF
TGTGCCAGCAGCTTATCAGTTGCGGGAGCTGTCCGGGAGACCCAGTACTTC
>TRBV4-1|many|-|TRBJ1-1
CASSQPTGTRAEAFF
TGCGCCAGCAGCCAACCTACCGGGACAAGGGCTGAAGCTTTCTTT
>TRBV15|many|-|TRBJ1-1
CATSRQGRNEAFF
TGTGCCACCAGCAGGCAGGGGCGCAATGAAGCTTTCTTT
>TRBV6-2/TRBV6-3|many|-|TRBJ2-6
CASSSRAGANVLTF
TGTGCCAGCAGTTCGAGGGCTGGGGCCAACGTCCTGACTTTC
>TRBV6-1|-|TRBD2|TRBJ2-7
CASRDRASGRDYEQYF
TGTGCCAGCAGGGACAGGGCTAGCGGGAGAGACTACGAGCAGTACTTC
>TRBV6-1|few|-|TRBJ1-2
CASRSLLRADGYTF
TGTGCCAGCAGAAGCCTTCTCAGGGCGGATGGCTACACCTTC
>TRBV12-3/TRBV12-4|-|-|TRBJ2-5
CASNKLGLGEETQYF
TGTGCCAGCAACAAGCTAGGTTTGGGTGAAGAGACCCAGTACTTC
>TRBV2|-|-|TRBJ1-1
CASSDGGNTEAFF
TGTGCCAGCAGTGACGGCGGGAACACTGAAGCTTTCTTT
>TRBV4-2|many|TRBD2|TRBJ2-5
CASSQRAPPSGRQVRETQYF
TGTGCCAGCAGTCAAAGGGCTCCTCCTAGCGGGAGACAGGTCAGGGAGACCCAGTACTTC
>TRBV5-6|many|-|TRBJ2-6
CASSSGFSGANVLTF
TGTGCCAGCAGCTCGGGGTTCTCTGGGGCCAACGTCCTGACTTTC
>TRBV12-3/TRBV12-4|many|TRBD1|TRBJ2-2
CASSRRKGAHTGELFF
TGTGCCAGCAGCCGGAGGAAGGGGGCGCACACCGGGGAGCTGTTTTTT
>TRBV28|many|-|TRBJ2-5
CACGLQQTQYF
TGTGCGTGTGGGCTCCAACAGACCCAGTACTTC
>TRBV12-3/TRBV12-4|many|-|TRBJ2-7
CASSPTGPRQYF
TGTGCCAGCAGTCCTACAGGGCCGCGGCAGTACTTC
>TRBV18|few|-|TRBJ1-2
CASSPGTSTYTF
TGTGCCAGCTCACCGGGAACTAGCACCTACACCTTC
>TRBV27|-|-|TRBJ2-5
CASSPNRGRETQYF
TGTGCCAGCAGCCCTAACAGGGGTCGGGAGACACAGTACTTC
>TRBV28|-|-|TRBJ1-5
CASSSDSPGPQHF
TGTGCCAGCAGTTCGGACAGCCCCGGGCCCCAGCATTTT
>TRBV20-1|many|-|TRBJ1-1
CSANQGANTEAFF
TGCAGTGCTAACCAGGGCGCGAACACTGAAGCTTTCTTT
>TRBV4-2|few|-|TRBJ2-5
CASSQGQTTSRGTQYF
TGTGCCAGCAGCCAAGGCCAGACTACGTCCCGAGGGACCCAGTACTTC